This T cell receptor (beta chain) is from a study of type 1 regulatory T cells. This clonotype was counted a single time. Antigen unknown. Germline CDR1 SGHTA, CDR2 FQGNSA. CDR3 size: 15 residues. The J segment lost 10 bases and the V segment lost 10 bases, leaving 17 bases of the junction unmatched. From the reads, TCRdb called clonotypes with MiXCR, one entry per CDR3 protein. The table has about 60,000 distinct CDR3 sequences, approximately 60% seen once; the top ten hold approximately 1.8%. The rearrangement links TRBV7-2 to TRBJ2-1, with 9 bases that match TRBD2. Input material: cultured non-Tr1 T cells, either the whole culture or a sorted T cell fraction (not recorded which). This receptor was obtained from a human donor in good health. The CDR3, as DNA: TGTGCCATCAGTGAGTCGGCGGGAGGGCCCAAGGAGCAGTTCTTC. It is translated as CAISESAGGPKEQFF.